The 21 T cell receptor beta chains below come from one sample, sequenced in a study of blood T cells in healthy people across ages. It was with a sample-barcoded 5' primer and a J-beta primer mix that a second PCR of about 6 to 12 cycles was run. TCRdb recomputed calls from the 5' RACE reads with MiXCR, one row per CDR3 protein. The data contain 700,000 or so distinct CDR3 sequences, 35% to 50% of them seen just once; the ten biggest clones take up 30%. Sequencing was performed on blood. The receptors here all came from a man older than 75 in good health.

The CDR3 region is CSASGRTRRTQYF. The CDR3 DNA follows: TGCAGTGCTAGCGGTAGGACTCGTCGTACGCAGTATTTT. The chain combines TRBV20-1 with TRBJ2-3; D is perhaps TRBD2 (5 bases). The V end lost 3 bases, the J end lost 8 bases, and 15 bases lay between the germline ends. This CDR3 contains 13 residues. CDR1 is DFQATT and CDR2 is SNEGSKA in the germline V gene (reference sequence).

This clonotype came up a few times. CDR3 bases: TGCGCCAGCAGCCATCGGACTAGAGATACAGATACGCAGTATTTT. Residues: CASSHRTRDTDTQYF. The J gene is TRBJ2-3, the V gene TRBV4-3; 7 bases agree with TRBD2. The CDR3 is 15 residues long. CDR1 and CDR2 from the germline V gene are LGHNA and YSLEER. Trimming took 3 bases from V and 3 from J; bases not matched to a gene: 6.

The V and J genes are TRBV20-1 and TRBJ1-1; D is possibly TRBD1 (6 bases). CDR3 size: 15 residues. Germline V gene lookup returns CDR1 DFQATT and CDR2 SNEGSKA (reference sequence). Trimming cost V 3 bases and J 3 bases, with 17 bases left between them. CDR3 bases: TGCAGTGCTAGCACAGGGAGAAGGGGGGACACTGAAGCTTTCTTT. This gives the protein CSASTGRRGDTEAFF.

The chain uses TRBV12-3 or TRBV12-4 and TRBJ2-5; TRBD1 is a possible D gene (6 bases). V gave up 5 bases and J gave up 5 bases, with 12 bases separating them. The CDR3 has 13 residues. CDR3 sequence (DNA): TGTGCCAGCAGTATCCAGGGGTTTGAGACCCAGTACTTC. Amino acids: CASSIQGFETQYF.

A word on this clonotype: At one boundary the junction diverges from the germline segment, which might be a read error. The chain carries TRBV27 and TRBJ1-4, with D maybe TRBD1 (5 bases). The CDR3 runs to 16 residues. Germline CDR1 is MNHEY and CDR2 is SMNVEV (reference sequence). CDR3 sequence reads: CASSPGHVATNGKLFF. CDR3 DNA sequence: TGTGCCAGCAGTCCCGGACACGTCGCCACTAATGGAAAACTGTTTTTT.

This chain uses TRBV20-1 with TRBJ1-1; D gene unclear. The germline gives CDR1 DFQATT, CDR2 SNEGSKA (reference sequence). The CDR3 has 12 residues. V lost 7 bases to trimming and J lost 6 bases, with 15 bases between them. This CDR3 reads CSVLRKRSEAFF. In nucleotides, the CDR3 is TGCAGTGTCCTTCGGAAGAGGTCTGAAGCTTTCTTT.

V usage is TRBV9 and J usage is TRBJ1-2; unclear D gene. The germline V gene has CDR1 SGDLS and CDR2 YYNGEE. CDR3 length: 15 residues. Trimming removed 0 bases from V and 3 bases from J, with 12 bases in between. The CDR3 DNA is TGTGCCAGCAGCGTAGAGCTTTACACTGACTATGGCTACACCTTC. It specifies CASSVELYTDYGYTF.

CDR3 region: CASRSLRSIGELFF. Written as DNA, the CDR3 is TGTGCCAGCAGATCACTCCGAAGTATCGGGGAGCTGTTTTTT. The chain employs TRBV6-2 or TRBV6-3 and TRBJ2-2; the D is unclear. Trimming left V 6 bases short and J 7 bases short, with 15 bases between. CDR1 is MNHEY and CDR2 is SVGEGT in the germline V gene. The CDR3 runs to 14 residues.

This rearrangement joins TRBV18 to TRBJ2-5; TRBD2 aligns across 9 bases. The junction had 15 bases not matched to a gene; V was cut back by 2 bases and J by 11 bases. Germline loops: CDR1 KGHSH, CDR2 LQKENI. The CDR3 is 16 residues long. Written as DNA, the CDR3 is TGTGCCAGCTCACCAGGGTGGGTAGCGGGAGCGTCTGAGCAGTACTTC. This translates into CASSPGWVAGASEQYF.

The chain couples TRBV7-8 to TRBJ2-1, with 9 nucleotides matching TRBD1. Unmatched junction bases numbered 9, after V lost 3 bases and J lost 0 bases. The CDR3 covers 18 residues. The germline gives CDR1 SGHVS, CDR2 FQNEAQ. The CDR3 nucleotides read TGTGCCAGCAGCTTGAGGGACAGGGCCTCTAGCTCCTACAATGAGCAGTTCTTC. This codes for CASSLRDRASSSYNEQFF.

The sample holds a few counts of this clonotype. The rearrangement joins TRBV7-2 to TRBJ2-1, with TRBD2 identical over 7 bases. Per germline, CDR1 SGHTA and CDR2 FQGNSA. V shed 7 bases, J shed 3 bases, and the junction held 6 bases outside the gene matches. This CDR3 comprises 14 residues. CDR3 residues: CASTGRGFYNEQFF. In DNA form, the CDR3 reads TGTGCCAGCACCGGGCGGGGGTTCTACAATGAGCAGTTCTTC.

The CDR3 region has the DNA TGCGCCAGCGGAATTAGCGGGGGGACCAATGAGCAGTTCTTC. Protein: CASGISGGTNEQFF. V gene TRBV4-1 combines with J gene TRBJ2-1, with TRBD2 identical over 10 bases. The CDR3 has 14 amino acids. The germline gives CDR1 MGHRA, CDR2 YSYEKL. The V and J ends lost 8 bases and 6 bases, in that order; junction bases with no gene match: 7.

The chain has TRBV20-1 and TRBJ2-3; 12 positions match TRBD2. CDR1 is DFQATT and CDR2 is SNEGSKA in the germline V gene (reference sequence). The CDR3 is 15 residues long. J gave up 4 bases and V 5 bases, and 7 bases lay outside the gene matches. This CDR3 is CSASRTSGKSDTQYF. The CDR3 DNA follows: TGCAGTGCTTCCAGGACTAGCGGGAAGTCAGATACGCAGTATTTT.

Many counts were recorded for this clonotype. The rearrangement links TRBV10-3 to TRBJ2-7; D remains unclear. The CDR3 loop spans 14 amino acids. Germline CDR1 and CDR2: ENHRY and SYGVKD. V was cut by 8 bases and J by 0 bases, with 14 bases left in between. The CDR3 DNA is TGTGCCATCTCCGAAAATGCCCACTCCTACGAGCAGTACTTC. This sequence encodes CAISENAHSYEQYF.

The chain recombines TRBV6-2 or TRBV6-3 with TRBJ2-1; no definite D call. This CDR3 spans 14 amino acids. V was cut by 6 bases and J by 8 bases, with 17 bases left in between. The germline CDR1 and CDR2 sequences are MNHEY and SVGEGT. Written as DNA, the CDR3 is TGTGCCAGCAGACTCCTAGTAGCAACAGATGAGCAGTTCTTC. Encoded protein: CASRLLVATDEQFF.

Regarding this clonotype: An end of the junction does not agree with germline; a read error may underlie this. The chain links TRBV4-3 to TRBJ2-6; D is undetermined. CDR3 length: 16 residues. The germline CDR1 and CDR2 sequences are LGHNA and YSLEER. The DNA for the CDR3 is TGCGCCAGCAGCCAAGGTCAGGCTTCTGGGACCAACGTCCTGACTTTC. Its protein product is CASSQGQASGTNVLTF.

This chain uses TRBV20-1 with TRBJ1-1; 9 positions match TRBD1. The CDR3 is 16 amino acids. V lost 5 bases and J lost 5; bases outside the gene matches: 15. Germline V gene lookup returns CDR1 DFQATT and CDR2 SNEGSKA (reference sequence). The CDR3 nucleotides read TGCAGTGCTCACCCGGGACAGGGACTGGTTCGGACTGAAGCTTTCTTT. It codes for CSAHPGQGLVRTEAFF.

This clonotype was counted only a few times. The CDR3 protein is CASSVELADNEQFF. The CDR3 DNA is TGTGCCAGCAGCGTAGAACTAGCGGACAATGAGCAGTTCTTC. V gene TRBV9 combines with J gene TRBJ2-1, with 8 bases fitting TRBD2. CDR1 SGDLS and CDR2 YYNGEE come from the germline V gene. V gave up 0 bases and J gave up 5 bases; unmatched junction bases: 1. The CDR3 length is 14 residues.

This clonotype has just a few counts. The chain combines TRBV20-1 with TRBJ2-5; TRBD2 aligns across 8 bases. Losses at the gene ends were 0 bases for V and 3 bases for J; bases not matched to a gene: 3. Germline CDR1 reads DFQATT; CDR2 reads SNEGSKA (reference sequence). This CDR3 region has 14 residues. Here the CDR3 DNA reads TGCAGTGCTAGAGAACGGGGGGGCAAAGAGACCCAGTACTTC. Residues: CSARERGGKETQYF.

The gene calls are TRBV5-4 and TRBJ2-3; 10 nucleotides align to TRBD2. With V trimmed by 4 bases and J by 4 bases, 12 bases remained unmatched. The germline gives CDR1 SGHNT, CDR2 YYREEE (reference sequence). The CDR3 is 17 residues long. The CDR3 loop is CASSAGASGGVPDTQYF. As DNA, the CDR3 is TGTGCCAGCAGCGCCGGGGCTAGCGGGGGTGTGCCAGATACGCAGTATTTT.

The chain couples TRBV7-8 to TRBJ2-3; TRBD2 matches 8 bases. CDR3 length: 15 amino acids. Looked up from germline, CDR1 is SGHVS and CDR2 is FQNEAQ. V was clipped by 5 bases and J by 2 bases; unmatched bases: 6. This CDR3 is CASSAGGGYTDTQYF. DNA of the CDR3: TGTGCCAGCAGCGCTGGCGGGGGGTACACAGATACGCAGTATTTT.